What follows describes a single T cell receptor (beta chain). Its antigen remains undetermined. Base quality data are lacking; no much larger clone is found one base away. The sample originates from a study of T-cell memory formation after mild COVID-19 (dated by TCRdb to about 2021). Background on the whole study: TCR sequence clusters from the two donors were found to be largely donor specific. Longitudinal TCRalpha and TCRbeta repertoire sequencing tracked T-cell clones expanding and contracting after mild COVID-19 in two donors. The cohort was made up of two young adult volunteers, one female and one male, who were previously healthy. The paper as a whole reports these results and caveats: Clones contracting from day 15 to 85 had balanced CD4/CD8 phenotypes, while a second wave expanding from day 15 to 37 was biased towards CD4+. Some responding clones were detected in pre-infection memory, suggesting pre-existing cross-reactive memory T cells joined the SARS-CoV-2 response. SARS-CoV-2 specificity of the second-wave clones peaking on day 37 was not confirmed. Contracting CD4+ clones appeared mostly in the CM and EM memory subsets, whereas CD8+ clones were enriched in EMRA. Only a couple of mild cases were covered by the study, and larger cohorts that include severe cases with pre-infection samples were considered necessary.

Ficoll-Paque density gradient centrifugation was used to isolate PBMCs. TCRdb names Illumina NovaSeq 6000 as the instrument used. Using 5'RACE with constant-segment primers, TCRalpha and TCRbeta cDNA libraries were constructed, with sample barcodes and unique molecular identifiers added in the process. Trizol reagent was used to extract RNA from every sample. Amplification of the libraries took two PCR steps, and the second step added a second sample barcode plus Illumina TruSeq adapters. Sequencing of the libraries was done on an Illumina NovaSeq, producing 2 x 150 bp paired-end reads. For the original study's pipeline: Demultiplexing of reads and collapsing into UMI-guided consensus sequences were performed with migec v1.2.7. Using mixcr v2.1.11, the UMI consensuses were aligned to TRA and TRB V and J templates and assembled into clonotypes. A clonotype was counted as expanded or contracted only if both edgeR and NoisET called the change significant, with noise models trained on biological replicates. edgeR calls used a false discovery rate-adjusted p below 0.01 and a log2 fold-change threshold of 1. PCA with hierarchical clustering of max-normalized trajectories of the 1000 most abundant clonotypes was used as exploratory dynamics analysis. Each responding clone was given a CD4 or CD8 phenotype based on the CD4+ and CD8+ repertoires, which had been sequenced separately. The public reads were run again by TCRdb, first through fastp at Q25 and then through MiXCR, and only productive beta chains were kept. Each CDR3 protein gets just one entry, which takes the most common genes and DNA from the rows behind it. These V and J calls are TCRdb output, not the study's own analysis. The sample table shows 450,000 to 650,000 distinct CDR3 sequences, and roughly 22% are seen once. The ten largest clones add up to approximately 13% of the sample.

CDR1 MNHEY and CDR2 SVGAGI were looked up in the germline V gene. The cysteine opens and the phenylalanine closes a CDR3 of 14 amino acids. CDR3 DNA is the only sequence kept; it has 42 bases, read in frame from the first base. At the junction V is shortened by 6 bases and J by 5 bases, with 17 bases in between. The sequenced sample was PBMCs or a T cell subset sorted from them (not recorded which). The chain uses TRBV6-5 and TRBJ2-7, with the D call perhaps TRBD1 or TRBD2, as 5 bases match in each case. This clonotype was sampled from an adult woman who had mild COVID-19 (a few samples of this study predate the infection). The sample titles of this study are shuffled in the database, so cell type and time point are left out; the donor was told from shared clones. The CDR3 has the sequence CASRAPGGPDEQYF. The DNA is TGTGCCAGCAGAGCTCCTGGGGGACCAGACGAGCAGTACTTC.